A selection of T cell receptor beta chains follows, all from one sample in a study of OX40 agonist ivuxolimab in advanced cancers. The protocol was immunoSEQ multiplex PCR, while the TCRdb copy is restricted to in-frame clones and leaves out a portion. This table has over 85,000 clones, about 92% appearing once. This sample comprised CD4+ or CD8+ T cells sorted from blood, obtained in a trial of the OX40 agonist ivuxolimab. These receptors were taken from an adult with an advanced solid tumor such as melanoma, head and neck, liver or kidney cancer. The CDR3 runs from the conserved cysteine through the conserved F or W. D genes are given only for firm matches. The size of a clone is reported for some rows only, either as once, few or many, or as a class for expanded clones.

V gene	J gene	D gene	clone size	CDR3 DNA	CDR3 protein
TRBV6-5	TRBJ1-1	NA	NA	TGTGCCAGCAGTTACTCGTGGGCCACTGAAGCTTTCTTT	CASSYSWATEAFF
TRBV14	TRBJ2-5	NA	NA	TGTGCCAGCAGTTCAAGTGGGGAGACCCAGTACTTC	CASSSSGETQYF
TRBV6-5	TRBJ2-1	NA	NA	TGTGCCAGCAGTTACAAAGGCTTTGAGCAGTTCTTC	CASSYKGFEQFF
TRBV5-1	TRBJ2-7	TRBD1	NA	TGCGCCAGCAGCCACCCGGGACAGGGCGAGCAGTACTTC	CASSHPGQGEQYF
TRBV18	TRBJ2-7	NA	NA	TGTGCCAGCTCAGCGGGTTTATACGAGCAGTACTTC	CASSAGLYEQYF
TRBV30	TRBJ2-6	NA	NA	TGTGCCTGGACCCTAAGGGGGTCCGGGGCCAACGTCCTGACTTTC	CAWTLRGSGANVLTF
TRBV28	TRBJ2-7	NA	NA	TGTGCCAGCAGTTATAGCGGAGGGTTATCCTACGAGCAGTACTTC	CASSYSGGLSYEQYF
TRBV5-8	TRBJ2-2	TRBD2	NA	TGTGCCAGCAGCTCCCCGACTAGCGGGACAGGAGACGGGGAGCTGTTTTTT	CASSSPTSGTGDGELFF
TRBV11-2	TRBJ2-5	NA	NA	TGTGCCAGCAGCTTAGACACGGTCAGGACCCAGTACTTC	CASSLDTVRTQYF
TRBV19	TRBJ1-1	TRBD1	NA	TGTGCCAGTAGCAGGGACAGCTCCGGGGGCACTGAAGCTTTCTTT	CASSRDSSGGTEAFF
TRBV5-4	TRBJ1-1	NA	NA	TGTGCCAGCAGCTTGGATTCAGGCCGGAACACTGAAGCTTTCTTT	CASSLDSGRNTEAFF
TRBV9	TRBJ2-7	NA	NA	TGTGCCAGCAGCGTAGATGGCTCTTCCTCCTACGAGCAGTACTTC	CASSVDGSSSYEQYF
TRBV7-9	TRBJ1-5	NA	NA	TGTGCCAGCGGACCAAACAGCGCCCTCAATCAGCCCCAGCATTTT	CASGPNSALNQPQHF
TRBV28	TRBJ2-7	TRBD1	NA	TGTGCCATTTCCGGAGAGACAGGGTCTGAAGAGCAGTACTTC	CAISGETGSEEQYF
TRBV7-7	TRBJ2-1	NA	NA	TGTGCTAGCAGCTCAGGGGGACTCTTCTACAATGAGCAGTTCTTC	CASSSGGLFYNEQFF
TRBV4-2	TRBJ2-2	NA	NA	TGTGCCAGCAGCCAATTTAGAGGACAGAACACCGGGGAGCTGTTTTTT	CASSQFRGQNTGELFF
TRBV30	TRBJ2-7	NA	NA	TGTGCCTGGAGTGCTAGACAGGTCAAGGCCTACGAGCAGTACTTC	CAWSARQVKAYEQYF
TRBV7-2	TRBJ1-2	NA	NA	TGTGCCAGCAGCCAGGTGGGGTATGGCTACACCTTC	CASSQVGYGYTF
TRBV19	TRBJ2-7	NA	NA	TGTGCCAGTAGTACGACAGTGAGCTCCTACGAGCAGTACTTC	CASSTTVSSYEQYF
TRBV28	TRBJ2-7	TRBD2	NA	TGTGCCAGCAGTTCAGCGGGAGGACACTACGAGCAGTACTTC	CASSSAGGHYEQYF
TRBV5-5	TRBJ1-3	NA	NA	TGTGCCAGCAGCTTAGGTGCCCCCCGGGCCCACTCTGGAAACACCATATATTTT	CASSLGAPRAHSGNTIYF
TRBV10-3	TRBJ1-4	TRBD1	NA	TGTGCCATCAGTGAGGGGACAGGGGGCCATGAAAAACTGTTTTTT	CAISEGTGGHEKLFF
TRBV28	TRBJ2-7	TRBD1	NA	TGTGCCAGCGAAAGACAGGGAAACGAGCAGTACTTC	CASERQGNEQYF
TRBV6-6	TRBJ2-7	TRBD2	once	TGTGCCAGCAGTTACTTGGCTAGCGGGGAGTCCTACGAGCAGTACTTC	CASSYLASGESYEQYF
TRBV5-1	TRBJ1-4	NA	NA	TGCGCCAGCAGCTTGGGCGGGGATGGTAATGAAAAACTGTTTTTT	CASSLGGDGNEKLFF
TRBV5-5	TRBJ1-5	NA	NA	TGTGCCAGCAGCTTGGGGCAGCTTTATCAGCCCCAGCATTTT	CASSLGQLYQPQHF
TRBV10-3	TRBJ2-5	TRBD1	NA	TGTGCCATCAGTCGGGACAGGGGGGAGACCCAGTACTTC	CAISRDRGETQYF
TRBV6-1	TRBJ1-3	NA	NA	TGTGCCAGCAGCCAAAAAGGTGGAAACACCATATATTTT	CASSQKGGNTIYF
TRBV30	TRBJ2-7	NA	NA	TGTGCCTGGAGTGTTTCCCAATTTCGTGGCGAGCAGTACTTC	CAWSVSQFRGEQYF
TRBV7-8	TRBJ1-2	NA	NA	TGTGCCAGCAGCCCTTCAGCAATTATGAGTGGCTACACCTTC	CASSPSAIMSGYTF
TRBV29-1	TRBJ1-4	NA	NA	TGCAGCGCGAGGGATGCAACTAATGAAAAACTGTTTTTT	CSARDATNEKLFF
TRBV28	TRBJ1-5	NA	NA	TGTGCCAGCAGTCCACTAACAAGAAGCAATCAGCCCCAGCATTTT	CASSPLTRSNQPQHF
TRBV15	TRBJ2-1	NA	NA	TGTGCCACCAGCGGGAGCCCGGACTACCTGGATGAGCAGTTCTTC	CATSGSPDYLDEQFF
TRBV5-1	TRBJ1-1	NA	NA	TGCGCCAGCAGCTTAATCCGGGGACCCACTGAAGCTTTCTTT	CASSLIRGPTEAFF
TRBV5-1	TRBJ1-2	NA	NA	TGCGCCAGCAGCGAGGGACAAGACTATGGCTACACCTTC	CASSEGQDYGYTF
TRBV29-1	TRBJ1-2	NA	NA	TGCAGTTGCTCGTCGGGTGCCCATGGCTACACCTTC	CSCSSGAHGYTF
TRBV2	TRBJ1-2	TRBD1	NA	TGTGCCAGCAGTGTGTGGGGACAGATGAATAACTATGGCTACACCTTC	CASSVWGQMNNYGYTF
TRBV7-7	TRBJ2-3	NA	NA	TGTGCTACCTCCCGGCGTAACGACTCGAGCGGTAGCACAGATACGCAGTATTTT	CATSRRNDSSGSTDTQYF
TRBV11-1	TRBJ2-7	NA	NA	TGTGCCAGCAGCTTGGAGGGACGGACCTACGAGCAGTACTTC	CASSLEGRTYEQYF
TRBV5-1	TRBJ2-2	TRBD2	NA	TGCGCCAGCAGCTCACTTAGCGGGGGGGCGTCCGGGGAGCTGTTTTTT	CASSSLSGGASGELFF
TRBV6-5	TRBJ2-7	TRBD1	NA	TGTGCCAGCACCCTGACAGGGTCCTCCTACGAGCAGTACTTC	CASTLTGSSYEQYF
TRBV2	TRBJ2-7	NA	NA	TGTGCCAGCAGTATTCAGGGGGGGATTAACGAGCAGTACTTC	CASSIQGGINEQYF
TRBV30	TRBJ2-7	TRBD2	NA	TGTGCCTGGAGTGGGCCAACTAGCGGGAGTAGATACTCCTACGAGCAGTACTTC	CAWSGPTSGSRYSYEQYF
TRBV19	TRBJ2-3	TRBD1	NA	TGTGCCAGCTCCACAGGGGGCGCGAGGGTAGATACGCAGTATTTT	CASSTGGARVDTQYF
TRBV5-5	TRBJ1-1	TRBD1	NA	TGTGCCAGCAGTTTTCGAAGGGACAGGGTGAACACTGAAGCTTTCTTT	CASSFRRDRVNTEAFF
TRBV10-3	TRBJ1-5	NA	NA	TGTGCCATCAGCCCGGGACAAAGATCTAATCAGCCCCAGCATTTT	CAISPGQRSNQPQHF
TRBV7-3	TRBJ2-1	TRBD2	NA	TGTGCCAGCAGCTTAAAGACTAGCGGGGGGCCCTACAATGAGCAGTTCTTC	CASSLKTSGGPYNEQFF
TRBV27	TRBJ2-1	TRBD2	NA	TGTGCCAGCAGTCCGGGACTAGCGGGGGGACCCTACAATGAGCAGTTCTTC	CASSPGLAGGPYNEQFF
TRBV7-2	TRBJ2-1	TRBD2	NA	TGTGCCAGCAGCTACAGGACTAGCGGGAGTAACAATGAGCAGTTCTTC	CASSYRTSGSNNEQFF
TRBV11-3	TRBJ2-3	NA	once	TGTGCCAGCAGCTTAGATTCAGAAGATACGCAGTATTTT	CASSLDSEDTQYF
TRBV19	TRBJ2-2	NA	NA	TGTGCCAGTAGTAGACGGGGACCAAACACCGGGGAGCTGTTTTTT	CASSRRGPNTGELFF
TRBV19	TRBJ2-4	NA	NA	TGTGCCAGTAGTATGGGAAAACGTAACATTCAGTACTTC	CASSMGKRNIQYF
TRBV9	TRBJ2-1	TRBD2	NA	TGTGCCAGCAGCGTAAGTTTGAGGACTAGCAGCTATGAGCAGTTCTTC	CASSVSLRTSSYEQFF
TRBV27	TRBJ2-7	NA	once	TGTGCCAGCAAACGAGGAGCAGGGAACCCTTACGAGCAGTACTTC	CASKRGAGNPYEQYF
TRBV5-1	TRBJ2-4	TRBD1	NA	TGCGCCAGCAGCTACGGGGGACAGGGGGCGGCCAAAAACATTCAGTACTTC	CASSYGGQGAAKNIQYF